The present T cell receptor beta chain was sequenced within a study of shared clonotypes between healthy human individuals. Details on this clone: Its antigen is not identified.

Notes on the study in general: A generally larger estimated richness was seen in naive subsets than in memory subsets.

The assay was immunoSEQ multiplex PCR, and TCRdb's table has in-frame clones only and misses some. The table lists about 960,000 clones, 70% to 85% of them singletons. A split of CD4+ cells into CD45RA+ naive and CD45RA-negative memory subsets was performed. CDR1 and CDR2 (germline): MGHRA, YSYEKL. This CDR3 is 17 amino acids long. The germline V and J ends were trimmed by 0 bases and 0 bases, with 11 bases remaining between them. The rearrangement joins TRBV4-1 to TRBJ1-4; tentatively, D is TRBD1 (6 bases). The receptor was isolated from a man between 18 and 29 years old in good health. Sample: memory CD4+ T cells sorted from blood. Sample subset: CD45RA-negative fraction. CDR3 protein: CASSQDMDSATNEKLFF. CDR3 in DNA: TGCGCCAGCAGCCAAGACATGGACAGTGCAACTAATGAAAAACTGTTTTTT.